This T cell receptor beta chain emerged from a study of CD8 T cells in Susac syndrome. The CDR3 consists of 15 residues. Germline V gene sequence: CDR1 MNHEY, CDR2 SMNVEV (reference sequence). V was cut by 2 bases and J by 8 bases, with 15 bases left in between. This clonotype was detected only once. Reverse transcription of roughly 0.5 to 1 ug RNA was carried out with random hexamers. TCRdb re-analysed the immunoSEQ multiplex PCR reads in MiXCR, keeping a single row per CDR3 protein. Of around 170,000 distinct CDR3 sequences in the sample, approximately 94% were seen once. The V call is TRBV27, the J call TRBJ1-4, with a tentative D call TRBD1 (6 bases). The source material was CD4+ T cells from PBMCs. This TCR was recovered from a human donor with Susac syndrome. The CDR3 bases are TGTGCCAGCAGTTTAGGAGTAGGGGGAAGCGAAAAACTGTTTTTT. Translated, it gives CASSLGVGGSEKLFF. The complete variable domain, with remaining parts taken from reference TRBV27 and TRBJ1-4, reads EAQVTQNPRYLITVTGKKLTVTCSQNMNHEYMSWYRQDPGLGLRQIYYSMNVEVTDKGDVPEGYKVSRKEKRNFPLILESPSPNQTSLYFCASSLGVGGSEKLFFGSGTQLSVL.